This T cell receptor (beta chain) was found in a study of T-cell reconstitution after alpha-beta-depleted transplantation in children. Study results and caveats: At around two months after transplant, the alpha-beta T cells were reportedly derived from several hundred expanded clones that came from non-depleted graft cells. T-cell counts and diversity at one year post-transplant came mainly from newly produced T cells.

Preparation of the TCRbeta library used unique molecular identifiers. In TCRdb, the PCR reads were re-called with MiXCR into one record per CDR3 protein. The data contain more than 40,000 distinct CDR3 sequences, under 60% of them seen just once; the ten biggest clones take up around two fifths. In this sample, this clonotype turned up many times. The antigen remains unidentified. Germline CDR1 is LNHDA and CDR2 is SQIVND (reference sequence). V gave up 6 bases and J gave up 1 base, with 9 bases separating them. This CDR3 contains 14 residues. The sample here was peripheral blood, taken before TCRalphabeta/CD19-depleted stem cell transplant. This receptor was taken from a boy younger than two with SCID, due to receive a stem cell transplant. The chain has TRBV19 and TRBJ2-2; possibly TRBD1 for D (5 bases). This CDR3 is CASRTTGNTGELFF. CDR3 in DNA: TGTGCCAGTAGAACCACAGGGAACACCGGGGAGCTGTTTTTT.